The 24 T cell receptor beta chains below were found in one sample sequenced in a study of T cell repertoires in cytomegalovirus infection. The antigens for these receptors are not known. TCRdb used MiXCR to reprocess the reads, holding one entry per CDR3 protein. The profile shows some 310,000 distinct CDR3 sequences, around 25% of them singletons. The source material was cultured PBMCs, sampled from culture after CMV antigen stimulation. The receptors come from a human donor in good health (CMV status not recorded). Some clones in this sample may be carry-over from other donors' samples.

J is TRBJ2-1 and V is TRBV7-3; 14 bases agree with TRBD2. The CDR3 length is 17 residues. With 0 bases clipped from V and 7 bases from J, the junction kept 5 bases outside the gene matches. The germline gives CDR1 SGHTA, CDR2 FQGTGA. Here the CDR3 DNA reads TGTGCCAGCAGCTTAACGGGGACTAGCGGGAGTCTGAATGAGCAGTTCTTC. Protein sequence: CASSLTGTSGSLNEQFF.

This clonotype was counted ten times or more. This chain connects TRBV12-3 or TRBV12-4 to TRBJ1-3; a weak D match, TRBD1 (6 bases). The germline V and J ends were trimmed by 5 bases and 0 bases, with 17 bases remaining between them. The CDR3 sequence is 17 residues long. The chain's CDR3 is CASSPLAGDLSGNTIYF. CDR3 sequence (DNA): TGTGCCAGCAGTCCCCTGGCAGGGGACCTCTCTGGAAACACCATATATTTT.

This clonotype was counted a few times. The chain combines TRBV6-6 with TRBJ2-5; D may be TRBD2 (6 bases). Between the trimmed V and J ends, which lost 6 bases and 7 bases, there was a span of 18 bases. Germline V CDR1 and CDR2: MNHNY, SVGAGI (reference sequence). The CDR3 sequence is 14 residues long. The CDR3 region is CASSLTSLGATQYF. The CDR3 region has the DNA TGTGCCAGCAGCCTGACTAGTTTAGGGGCGACCCAGTACTTC.

This clonotype was seen a few times. The V call is TRBV7-6, the J call TRBJ2-7; 8 positions match TRBD1. Germline CDR1 and CDR2: SGHVS and FNYEAQ. CDR3 size: 15 residues. The J segment lost 5 bases and the V segment lost 2 bases, leaving 8 bases of the junction unmatched. The CDR3 sequence: CASSLTRTGFDEQYF. Written as DNA, the CDR3 is TGTGCCAGCAGCTTAACAAGGACAGGGTTCGACGAGCAGTACTTC.

The chain joins TRBV12-3 or TRBV12-4 to TRBJ2-1; D unresolved. CDR3 length: 16 amino acids. Trimming removed 7 bases at V and 3 bases at J, with 19 bases between. The CDR3 spells CASTQFDQLDYNEQFF. For the CDR3, the DNA is TGTGCCAGCACCCAATTCGATCAGTTAGACTACAATGAGCAGTTCTTC.

This clonotype has a count of ten or more. The gene calls are TRBV7-9 and TRBJ2-2; tentatively, D is TRBD2 (6 bases). V lost 6 bases, J lost 1 base, and 15 bases lay in between. Germline CDR1 reads SEHNR; CDR2 reads FQNEAQ (reference sequence). CDR3 length: 16 residues. The CDR3 sequence: CASSSISGVNTGELFF. DNA for the CDR3: TGTGCCAGCAGTTCCATTAGCGGAGTGAACACCGGGGAGCTGTTTTTT.

This rearrangement joins TRBV20-1 to TRBJ2-1; possibly TRBD1 or TRBD2 for D (5 bases each). V was cut by 8 bases and J by 9 bases, with 8 bases left in between. CDR1 is DFQATT, CDR2 SNEGSKA, per germline (reference sequence). This CDR3 region has 9 residues. The CDR3 loop reads CSWGTEQFF. In DNA, the CDR3 is TGCAGTTGGGGGACTGAGCAGTTCTTC.

This clonotype was found once. The chain combines TRBV27 with TRBJ2-4, with a possible D match to TRBD2 (6 bases). CDR3 length equals 15 residues. Germline V gives CDR1 MNHEY, CDR2 SMNVEV (reference sequence). Trimming removed 5 bases from V and 0 bases from J, with 11 bases in between. As DNA, the CDR3 is TGTGCCAGCAGTGAATCGGGACTAGCCAAAAACATTCAGTACTTC. Encoded protein: CASSESGLAKNIQYF.

The CDR3: CASSIGDRTGELFF. DNA of the CDR3: TGTGCCAGTAGTATAGGGGATCGCACCGGGGAGCTGTTTTTT. The chain recombines TRBV19 with TRBJ2-2; D unresolved. Germline V gene lookup returns CDR1 LNHDA and CDR2 SQIVND (reference sequence). Trimming took off 1 base at V and 4 bases at J, with 7 bases between the two ends. The CDR3 runs 14 residues.

The chain has TRBV5-1 and TRBJ2-7; unclear D gene. Per the germline V gene, CDR1 is SGHRS and CDR2 is YFSETQ. The CDR3 covers 13 residues. Between the trimmed V and J ends, which lost 4 bases and 4 bases, there was a span of 12 bases. For the CDR3, the DNA is TGCGCCAGCAGCCCCGCCAGCGTTTACGAGCAGTACTTC. The encoded protein is CASSPASVYEQYF.

This clonotype was recorded a few times. This chain uses TRBV6-2 or TRBV6-3 with TRBJ2-1; 7 positions match TRBD2. The CDR3 extends over 13 amino acids. The junction had 8 bases not matched to a gene; V was cut back by 8 bases and J by 7 bases. CDR1 MNHEY and CDR2 SVGEGT come from the germline V gene. This chain's CDR3 is CASEGGAWNEQFF. Written as DNA, the CDR3 is TGTGCCAGCGAGGGAGGGGCCTGGAATGAGCAGTTCTTC.

J is TRBJ2-5 and V is TRBV7-3; D remains ambiguous. Germline V CDR1 and CDR2: SGHTA, FQGTGA. CDR3 size: 13 residues. Between the trimmed V and J ends, which lost 1 base and 4 bases, there was a span of 7 bases. The CDR3 DNA reads as TGTGCCAGCAGCTTAATGGTCTCAGAGACCCAGTACTTC. Protein: CASSLMVSETQYF.

This clonotype has at least ten counts. The chain employs TRBV7-2 and TRBJ2-6; D remains ambiguous. The CDR3 sequence is 14 residues long. The germline gives CDR1 SGHTA, CDR2 FQGNSA. V gave up 5 bases and J gave up 0 bases, with 5 bases separating them. This CDR3 is CASSPVSGANVLTF. The CDR3, as DNA: TGTGCCAGCAGCCCAGTCTCTGGGGCCAACGTCCTGACTTTC.

The chain employs TRBV28 and TRBJ1-5; TRBD1 agrees at 7 bases. The junction had 6 bases not matched to a gene; V was cut back by 6 bases and J by 1 base. Germline CDR1 MDHEN, CDR2 SYDVKM. The CDR3 consists of 15 residues. CDR3 amino acids: CASRPGGGSNQPQHF. CDR3 in DNA: TGTGCCAGCAGGCCAGGGGGTGGGAGCAATCAGCCCCAGCATTTT.

This clonotype was counted only a few times. This chain links TRBV2 with TRBJ2-1, with 14 bases aligning to TRBD2. V trimming: 6 bases; J trimming: 13 bases; junction bases outside the gene matches: 11. Germline lookup yields CDR1 SNHLY and CDR2 FYNNEI. The CDR3 sequence is 15 residues long. CDR3 sequence (DNA): TGTGCCAGCAGCCGGGGACTAGCGGGAGACGCTGAACAGTTCTTC. It is translated as CASSRGLAGDAEQFF. The full variable domain, rest sourced from reference TRBV2 and TRBJ2-1, is EPEVTQTPSHQVTQMGQEVILRCVPISNHLYFYWYRQILGQKVEFLVSFYNNEISEKSEIFDDQFSVERPDGSNFTLKIRSTKLEDSAMYFCASSRGLAGDAEQFFGPGTRLTVL.

The chain is built from TRBV6-5 and TRBJ1-2, with 7 bases fitting TRBD1. With 5 bases clipped from V and 8 bases from J, the junction kept 5 bases outside the gene matches. Germline V CDR1 and CDR2: MNHEY, SVGAGI. The CDR3 is 12 residues long. The CDR3 spells CASSHRGDGYTF. As DNA, the CDR3 is TGTGCCAGCAGTCACAGGGGAGACGGCTACACCTTC.

The chain is built from TRBV29-1 and TRBJ1-3; the D is unclear. The CDR3 contains 11 residues. Trimming shortened V by 5 bases and J by 4 bases, and 6 bases separated the two germline ends. Looked up from germline, CDR1 is SQVTM and CDR2 is ANQGSEA. For the CDR3, the DNA is TGCAGCGTTAGAGGGGGAAACACCATATATTTT. Translated, it gives CSVRGGNTIYF. Together with reference TRBV29-1 and TRBJ1-3, the CDR3 gives the full variable domain: SAVISQKPSRDICQRGTSLTIQCQVDSQVTMMFWYRQQPGQSLTLIATANQGSEATYESGFVIDKFPISRPNLTFSTLTVSNMSPEDSSIYLCSVRGGNTIYFGEGSWLTVV.

The rearrangement uses TRBV6-1 and TRBJ1-1; 7 nucleotides align to TRBD1. After removal of 10 bases from V and 0 bases from J, the junction contained 8 bases not matched to a gene. This CDR3 contains 14 residues. Germline V gives CDR1 MNHNS, CDR2 SASEGT. CDR3 sequence reads: CAILRQGMNTEAFF. The CDR3, as DNA: TGTGCCATCCTGAGACAGGGAATGAACACTGAAGCTTTCTTT.

This clonotype was found a few times. The chain employs TRBV20-1 and TRBJ2-7; D unresolved. V lost 5 bases and J lost 2, with 10 bases in between. The CDR3 consists of 12 residues. CDR1 is DFQATT, CDR2 SNEGSKA, per germline (reference sequence). The CDR3 here is CSAPTDPYEQYF. The CDR3 DNA sequence: TGCAGTGCTCCTACGGACCCCTACGAGCAGTACTTC.

CDR3 protein: CASSYSQGFTEAFF. In DNA, the CDR3 is TGTGCCAGCAGTTACTCCCAGGGGTTTACTGAAGCTTTCTTT. The chain uses TRBV6-5 and TRBJ1-1, with D possibly matching TRBD1 (6 bases). The CDR3 sequence is 14 residues long. Germline CDR1 reads MNHEY; CDR2 reads SVGAGI. V was cut by 0 bases and J by 5 bases, with 10 bases left in between.

At least ten counts were recorded for this clonotype. This chain connects TRBV7-2 to TRBJ1-1, with unresolved D. Germline CDR1 is SGHTA and CDR2 is FQGNSA. V was pared by 4 bases and J by 1 base, with 10 bases between. The CDR3 extends over 14 amino acids. The CDR3 nucleotides are TGTGCCAGCAGCTCCGAGGATCCGAACACTGAAGCTTTCTTT. As protein: CASSSEDPNTEAFF.

The chain links TRBV19 to TRBJ2-6; D may be TRBD1 (6 bases). Germline loops: CDR1 LNHDA, CDR2 SQIVND (reference sequence). The V end was cut by 7 bases, the J end by 2 bases, with 15 bases between. CDR3 length: 16 amino acids. CDR3 nucleotides: TGTGCCAGTAATGAGGGGGAAAGGGCTGGGGCCAACGTCCTGACTTTC. It translates to CASNEGERAGANVLTF.

The J gene is TRBJ2-1, the V gene TRBV6-2 or TRBV6-3, with 16 nucleotides matching TRBD2. CDR3 length equals 16 residues. Losses at the gene ends were 6 bases for V and 9 bases for J; bases not matched to a gene: 8. Germline V gives CDR1 MNHEY, CDR2 SVGEGT. CDR3 amino acids: CASSIGTSGREGEQFF. The CDR3 DNA follows: TGTGCCAGCAGCATCGGGACTAGCGGGAGGGAGGGTGAGCAGTTCTTC.

This clonotype was picked up a small number of times. The chain carries TRBV5-4 and TRBJ2-5, with 9 nucleotides matching TRBD1. Germline trimming cut 4 bases from V and 7 bases from J; bases unmatched to any gene: 8. Germline V gives CDR1 SGHNT, CDR2 YYREEE (reference sequence). This CDR3 region has 14 residues. The CDR3 DNA follows: TGTGCCAGCAGCCCAACAGGGGGCTTGAGGACCCAGTACTTC. Its protein is CASSPTGGLRTQYF.